These 15 T cell receptor beta chains were all obtained from the same sample, sequenced in a study of human T cells and chemical hapten exposure. Treatment in this sample: therapeutic diphenylcyclopropenone sensitization with weekly scalp DPC. The study's library attached unique molecular identifiers to single cDNA molecules. TCRdb processed the reads anew with MiXCR; each CDR3 protein has one entry. The data contain about 3,500 distinct CDR3 sequences, 45% to 55% of them seen just once; the ten biggest clones take up 5.8%. Sequencing was performed on whole blood, taken before DPC sensitization or 2, 6, or about 24 weeks after (not recorded which). These receptors all come from an adult with alopecia areata. Some clones in this sample may be carry-over from other donors' samples. This table probably holds off-target reads from a library built for another chain.

This clonotype was detected a few times. V is TRBV7-8 and J is TRBJ1-3; D not resolved. The CDR3 is 13 amino acids. With 6 bases removed from V and 1 base from J, the gap between germline ends came to 7 bases. Germline loops: CDR1 SGHVS, CDR2 FQNEAQ. The CDR3 sequence is CASRRSSGNTIYF. DNA for the CDR3: TGTGCCAGCAGACGAAGTTCTGGAAACACCATATATTTT.

This sequence joins TRBV10-1 and TRBJ1-6; maybe TRBD1 (5 bases). The CDR3 totals 12 residues. Germline V gene data show CDR1 as WNHNN and CDR2 as SYGVQD (reference sequence). Trimming shortened V by 3 bases and J by 12 bases, and 9 bases separated the two germline ends. The CDR3 DNA reads as TGCGCCAGCAGTGACATGGGGGGACCCCTCCACTTT. It codes for CASSDMGGPLHF.

Concerning this clonotype itself: The junction departs from germline at one end; a sequencing error may be responsible. The rearrangement uses TRBV7-7 and TRBJ2-1, with TRBD2 matching 14 bases. CDR1 is SSHAT, CDR2 FNYEAQ, per germline (reference sequence). The CDR3 totals 15 residues. The CDR3 loop is CASSLGLAGDNEQFF. The CDR3, as DNA: TGTGCTAGCAGCTTGGGACTAGCGGGGGACAATGAGCAGTTCTTC.

The chain joins TRBV11-3 to TRBJ2-3; weak D call: TRBD2 (5 bases). The V end was cut by 5 bases, the J end by 3 bases, with 12 bases between. CDR1 is SGHNT, CDR2 YENEEA, per germline. CDR3 length: 14 residues. The CDR3 sequence is CASSLSGLTDTQYF. CDR3 bases: TGTGCCAGCAGCCTCAGCGGACTTACAGATACGCAGTATTTT.

This clonotype turned up a few times. V and J are TRBV5-5 and TRBJ2-3; 8 nucleotides match TRBD2. This CDR3 contains 14 residues. With 3 bases clipped from V and 2 bases from J, the junction kept 2 bases outside the gene matches. Germline CDR1 SGHKS, CDR2 YYEKEE (reference sequence). The CDR3 region has the DNA TGTGCCAGCAGCTCAGCGGGGGCCACAGATACGCAGTATTTT. It specifies CASSSAGATDTQYF. Based on the CDR3 plus reference TRBV5-5 and TRBJ2-3, the full variable domain is DAGVTQSPTHLIKTRGQQVTLRCSPISGHKSVSWYQQVLGQGPQFIFQYYEKEERGRGNFPDRFSARQFPNYSSELNVNALLLGDSALYLCASSSAGATDTQYFGPGTRLTVL.

The chain has TRBV7-2 and TRBJ2-2; a possible D gene is TRBD1 (6 bases). Trimming shortened V by 6 bases and J by 1 base, and 9 bases separated the two germline ends. The CDR3 is 14 amino acids. Germline CDR1 reads SGHTA; CDR2 reads FQGNSA. This chain's CDR3 is CASSIQGNTGELFF. CDR3 DNA sequence: TGTGCCAGCAGTATACAGGGGAACACCGGGGAGCTGTTTTTT.

The rearrangement links TRBV5-1 to TRBJ1-1; 8 bases line up with TRBD1. Germline CDR1 and CDR2: SGHRS and YFSETQ. Trimming removed 3 bases from V and 4 bases from J; junction bases left unmatched: 14. The CDR3 length is 17 residues. The CDR3 protein is CASSSRPQDRGGTEAFF. The CDR3 region has the DNA TGCGCCAGCAGCTCCCGACCCCAAGACAGGGGTGGCACTGAAGCTTTCTTT.

This clonotype was detected only a few times. The chain uses TRBV20-1 and TRBJ2-2; 7 bases match TRBD1. Germline V gene lookup returns CDR1 DFQATT and CDR2 SNEGSKA (reference sequence). Losses at the gene ends were 6 bases for V and 3 bases for J; bases not matched to a gene: 7. The length of the CDR3 is 14 residues. In nucleotides, the CDR3 is TGCAGTGCAAACAAGGGACAGTACACCGGGGAGCTGTTTTTT. Its translation is CSANKGQYTGELFF.

The chain couples TRBV5-5 to TRBJ2-1; 7 bases are shared with TRBD1. The J segment lost 0 bases and the V segment lost 6 bases, leaving 3 bases of the junction unmatched. Looked up from germline, CDR1 is SGHKS and CDR2 is YYEKEE (reference sequence). This CDR3 contains 14 residues. CDR3 protein: CASIRDSSYNEQFF. The CDR3 DNA follows: TGTGCCAGCATTAGGGACAGCTCCTACAATGAGCAGTTCTTC.

This clonotype was counted a few times. Here the CDR3 reads CASSFYGGTEAFF. DNA of the CDR3: TGTGCCAGCAGTTTCTACGGGGGCACTGAAGCTTTCTTT. This sequence joins TRBV6-5 and TRBJ1-1; D might be TRBD1 (5 bases). The CDR3 has 13 amino acids. Germline assignment: CDR1 MNHEY and CDR2 SVGAGI. V lost 4 bases to trimming and J lost 4 bases, with 10 bases between them.

The chain combines TRBV5-1 with TRBJ1-1; D possibly corresponds to TRBD1 (5 bases). This CDR3 region has 15 residues. Trimming removed 6 bases at V and 6 bases at J, with 21 bases between. CDR1 is SGHRS, CDR2 YFSETQ, per germline. The CDR3 nucleotides read TGCGCCAGCAAAAGAAACGCGGGGGAATTCTCTGAAGCTTTCTTT. The encoded protein is CASKRNAGEFSEAFF.

A few counts support this clonotype. The chain is built from TRBV11-2 and TRBJ2-7, with D hard to call. This CDR3 spans 12 amino acids. Germline CDR1 and CDR2: SGHAT and FQNNGV. V was shortened by 0 bases and J by 6 bases, with 6 bases between the two germline ends. DNA of the CDR3: TGTGCCAGCAGCTTAGACTCGATCGAGCAGTACTTC. This sequence encodes CASSLDSIEQYF. The variable domain in full, with the rest retrieved from reference TRBV11-2 and TRBJ2-7, is EAGVAQSPRYKIIEKRQSVAFWCNPISGHATLYWYQQILGQGPKLLIQFQNNGVVDDSQLPKDRFSAERLKGVDSTLKIQPAKLEDSAVYLCASSLDSIEQYFGPGTRLTVT.

V and J are TRBV3-1 and TRBJ2-2; no definite D call. Germline V gene data show CDR1 as LGHDT and CDR2 as YNNKEL (reference sequence). The CDR3 covers 14 residues. The V end was cut by 0 bases, the J end by 4 bases, with 6 bases between. The CDR3: CASSQEGSTGELFF. CDR3 DNA: TGTGCCAGCAGCCAAGAGGGTAGCACCGGGGAGCTGTTTTTT.

The genes are TRBV18 and TRBJ2-5; maybe TRBD2 (6 bases). The V end lost 4 bases, the J end lost 5 bases, and 11 bases lay between the germline ends. The germline CDR1 and CDR2 sequences are KGHSH and LQKENI. The CDR3 contains 13 residues. The CDR3 sequence: CASSLTSGETQYF. The CDR3 coding sequence is TGTGCCAGCTCACTCACCAGCGGGGAGACCCAGTACTTC.

This CDR3 reads CASSFSAGGNTQYF. CDR3 sequence (DNA): TGTGCCAGCAGCTTCTCAGCGGGGGGCAATACGCAGTATTTT. The chain links TRBV5-4 to TRBJ2-3, with 9 nucleotides matching TRBD2. The V gene end was trimmed by 2 bases and the J gene end by 7 bases; junction bases not matched to a gene: 5. There are 14 residues in the CDR3. The germline V gene encodes CDR1 SGHNT and CDR2 YYREEE (reference sequence). Together with reference TRBV5-4 and TRBJ2-3, the CDR3 gives the full variable domain: ETGVTQSPTHLIKTRGQQVTLRCSSQSGHNTVSWYQQALGQGPQFIFQYYREEENGRGNFPPRFSGLQFPNYSSELNVNALELDDSALYLCASSFSAGGNTQYFGPGTRLTVL.